The clone carrying this T cell receptor (beta chain) came up a few times. Antigen specificity is unknown. The source of the sample is a study of identical twins. The study's findings and limits: Models underestimated how often monozygotic twins shared out-of-frame TCR alpha.

One entry per CDR3 protein results from TCRdb running MiXCR on the 5' RACE reads. The sample includes roughly 630,000 distinct CDR3 sequences, 7.1% of them seen just once. The same data also contributed to another study, on yellow fever vaccine responses in identical twins.

The sequence was obtained from a woman aged 18-29 years in good health. Sequencing was performed on PBMCs.

The CDR3 DNA follows: TGCAGTGCCACCCGGTGGGGCCAGCGGGAGTCGACCGGGGAGCTGTTTTTT. It yields the protein CSATRWGQRESTGELFF. The genes are TRBV20-1 and TRBJ2-2, with 8 bases identical to TRBD2. The length of the CDR3 is 17 residues. The trim removed 6 bases at V and 5 bases at J, leaving 17 bases unmatched. CDR1 and CDR2 from the germline V gene are DFQATT and SNEGSKA (reference sequence).